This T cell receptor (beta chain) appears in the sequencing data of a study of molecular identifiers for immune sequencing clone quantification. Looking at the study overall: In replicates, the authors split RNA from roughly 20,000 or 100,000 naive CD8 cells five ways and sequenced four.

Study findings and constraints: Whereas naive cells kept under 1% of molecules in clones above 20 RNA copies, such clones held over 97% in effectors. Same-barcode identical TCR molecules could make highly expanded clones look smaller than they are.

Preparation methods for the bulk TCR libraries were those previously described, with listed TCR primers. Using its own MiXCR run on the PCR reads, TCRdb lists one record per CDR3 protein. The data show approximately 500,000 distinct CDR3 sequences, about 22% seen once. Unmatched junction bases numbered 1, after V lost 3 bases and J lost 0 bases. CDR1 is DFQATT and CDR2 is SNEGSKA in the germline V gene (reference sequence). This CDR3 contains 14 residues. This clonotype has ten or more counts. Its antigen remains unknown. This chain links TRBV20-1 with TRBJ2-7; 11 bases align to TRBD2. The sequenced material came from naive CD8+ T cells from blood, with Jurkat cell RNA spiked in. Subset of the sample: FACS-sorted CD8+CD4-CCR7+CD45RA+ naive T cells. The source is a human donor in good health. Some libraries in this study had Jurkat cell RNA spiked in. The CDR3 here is CSARTSGASYEQYF. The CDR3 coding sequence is TGCAGTGCTAGGACTAGCGGGGCCTCCTACGAGCAGTACTTC.